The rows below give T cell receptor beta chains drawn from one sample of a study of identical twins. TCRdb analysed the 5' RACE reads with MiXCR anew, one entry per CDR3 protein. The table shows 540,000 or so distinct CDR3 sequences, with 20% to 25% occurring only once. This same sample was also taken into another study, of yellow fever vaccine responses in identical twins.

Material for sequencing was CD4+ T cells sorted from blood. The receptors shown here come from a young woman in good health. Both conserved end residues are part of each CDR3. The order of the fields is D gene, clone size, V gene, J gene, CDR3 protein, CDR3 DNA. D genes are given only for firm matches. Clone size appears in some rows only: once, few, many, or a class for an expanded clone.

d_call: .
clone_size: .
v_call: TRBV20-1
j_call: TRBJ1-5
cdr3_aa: CSSGGSNQPQHF
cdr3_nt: TGCAGCAGCGGAGGTAGCAATCAGCCCCAGCATTTT

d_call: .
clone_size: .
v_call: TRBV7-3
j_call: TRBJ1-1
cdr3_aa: CASSDPSRAGAEAFF
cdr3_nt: TGTGCCAGCAGCGATCCTAGCAGGGCGGGCGCTGAAGCTTTCTTT

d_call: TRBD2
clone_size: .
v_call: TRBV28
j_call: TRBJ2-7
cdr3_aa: CASSSPGTSGRAREQYF
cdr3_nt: TGTGCCAGCAGTTCCCCCGGGACTAGCGGGAGGGCCCGCGAGCAGTACTTC

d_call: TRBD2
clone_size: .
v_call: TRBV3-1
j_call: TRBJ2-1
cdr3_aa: CASSQAGLAPNEQFF
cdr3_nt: TGTGCCAGCAGCCAAGCAGGACTAGCGCCCAATGAGCAGTTCTTC

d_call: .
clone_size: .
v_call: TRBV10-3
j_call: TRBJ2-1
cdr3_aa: CAISLGPSNNEQFF
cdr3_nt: TGTGCCATCAGTTTGGGCCCGAGCAACAATGAGCAGTTCTTC

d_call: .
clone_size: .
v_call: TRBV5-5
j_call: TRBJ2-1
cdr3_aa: CASRPVVGVDRVPEQFF
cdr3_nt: TGTGCCAGCAGACCGGTGGTAGGGGTAGATCGGGTTCCTGAGCAGTTCTTC

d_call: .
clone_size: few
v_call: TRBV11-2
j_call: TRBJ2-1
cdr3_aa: CASSFGGGRDEQFF
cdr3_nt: TGTGCCAGCAGCTTTGGGGGGGGGCGAGATGAGCAGTTCTTC

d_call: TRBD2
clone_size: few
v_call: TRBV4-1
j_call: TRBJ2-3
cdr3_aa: CASSNSGGPDTQYF
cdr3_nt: TGCGCCAGCAGCAATAGCGGGGGGCCAGATACGCAGTATTTT

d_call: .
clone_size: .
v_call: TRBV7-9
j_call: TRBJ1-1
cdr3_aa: CASSFLQGDTEAFF
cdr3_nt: TGTGCCAGCAGCTTCCTACAGGGTGACACTGAAGCTTTCTTT

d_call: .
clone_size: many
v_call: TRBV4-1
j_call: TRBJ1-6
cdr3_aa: CASSPPGISPLHF
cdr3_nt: TGCGCCAGCAGCCCCCCAGGGATATCACCCCTCCACTTT

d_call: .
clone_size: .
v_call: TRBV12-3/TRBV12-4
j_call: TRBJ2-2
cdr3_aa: CASSFERRELFF
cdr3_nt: TGTGCCAGCAGTTTCGAGAGACGGGAGCTGTTTTTT

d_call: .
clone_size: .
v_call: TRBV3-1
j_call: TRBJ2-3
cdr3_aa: CACSQKIFGLAGADTQYF
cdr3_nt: TGTGCCTGCAGCCAAAAGATCTTTGGGCTAGCAGGGGCAGATACGCAGTATTTT

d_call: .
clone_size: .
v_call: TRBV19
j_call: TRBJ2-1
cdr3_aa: CASRDSLRGNEQFF
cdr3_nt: TGTGCCAGTAGAGACAGCCTCCGGGGTAATGAGCAGTTCTTC

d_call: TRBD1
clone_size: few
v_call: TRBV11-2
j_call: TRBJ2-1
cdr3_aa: CASSLAPLDRGEQFF
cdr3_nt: TGTGCCAGCAGCTTAGCTCCTCTCGACAGGGGTGAGCAGTTCTTC

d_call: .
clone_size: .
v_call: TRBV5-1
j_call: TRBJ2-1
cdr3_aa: CASSSQQKVRSNEQFF
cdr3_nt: TGCGCCAGCAGCTCGCAACAGAAAGTGCGTTCCAATGAGCAGTTCTTC

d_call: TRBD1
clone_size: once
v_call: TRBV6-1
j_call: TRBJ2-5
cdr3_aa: CASSEGGQGIETQYF
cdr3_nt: TGTGCCAGCAGTGAAGGGGGACAGGGTATCGAGACCCAGTACTTC

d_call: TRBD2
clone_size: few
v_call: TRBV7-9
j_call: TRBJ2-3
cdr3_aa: CASNSGAGRTDTQYF
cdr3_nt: TGTGCCAGCAACTCCGGAGCGGGACGCACAGATACGCAGTATTTT